One and the same sample provided the 12 T cell receptor beta chains below, sequenced in a study of T cell responses to AZD1222 COVID-19 vaccine. Generated by immunoSEQ multiplex PCR, the TCRdb table keeps only in-frame clones and is missing some. Here the sample spans over 130,000 clones, about 88% being singletons. Sequencing used peripheral blood, obtained 28 days after the second AZD1222 dose. Receptor source: an adult who received the AZD1222 COVID-19 vaccine.

The chain is built from TRBV28 and TRBJ2-3; D remains unclear. The CDR3 length is 13 residues. Germline V gene data show CDR1 as MDHEN and CDR2 as SYDVKM. Trimming removed 4 bases from V and 1 base from J, with 6 bases in between. CDR3 nucleotides: TGTGCCAGCAGTTCCCCCGGCACAGATACGCAGTATTTT. As protein: CASSSPGTDTQYF.

Concerning this clone: Other DNA sequences in this specimen translate into the identical CDR3. For the CDR3, the DNA is TGTGCCAGCAGTTTAGCGGGGGGGCCGGTAGATACGCAGTATTTT. Its translation is CASSLAGGPVDTQYF. V usage is TRBV27 and J usage is TRBJ2-3; 9 nucleotides line up with TRBD2. V lost 2 bases, J lost 5 bases, and 5 bases stayed unmatched. CDR1 is MNHEY, CDR2 SMNVEV, per germline (reference sequence). This CDR3 comprises 15 residues.

The rearrangement links TRBV28 to TRBJ1-2; D is unresolved. The CDR3 has 14 amino acids. Between the trimmed V and J ends, which lost 6 bases and 4 bases, there was a span of 15 bases. CDR1 MDHEN and CDR2 SYDVKM come from the germline V gene. This CDR3 is CASSRNDQIYGYTF. CDR3 bases: TGTGCCAGCAGCCGAAATGACCAGATCTATGGCTACACCTTC.

CDR3 region: CASRYYGYTF. The CDR3 nucleotides read TGTGCCAGCAGATACTATGGCTACACCTTC. The rearrangement links TRBV28 to TRBJ1-2, with D uncertain. CDR1 is MDHEN, CDR2 SYDVKM, per germline. The CDR3 covers 10 residues. Between the trimmed V and J ends, which lost 6 bases and 3 bases, there was a span of 2 bases.

This sequence joins TRBV27 and TRBJ2-1, with D perhaps TRBD2 (6 bases). CDR3 length: 18 residues. Trimming cost V 0 bases and J 0 bases, with 15 bases left between them. The germline V gene has CDR1 MNHEY and CDR2 SMNVEV (reference sequence). The CDR3 spells CASSLSGGLMSSYNEQFF. The DNA of the CDR3 is TGTGCCAGCAGTTTATCCGGGGGTTTAATGAGCTCCTACAATGAGCAGTTCTTC.

This chain links TRBV19 with TRBJ1-4; 10 bases match TRBD1. Germline loops: CDR1 LNHDA, CDR2 SQIVND (reference sequence). This CDR3 spans 17 amino acids. After removal of 6 bases from V and 5 bases from J, the junction contained 12 bases not matched to a gene. CDR3 residues: CASSPLGSGQGNEKLFF. Written as DNA, the CDR3 is TGTGCCAGTAGCCCGTTGGGGTCGGGACAGGGGAATGAAAAACTGTTTTTT.

The V and J genes are TRBV21-1 and TRBJ2-1; TRBD1, the table's D call, was not compared with the DNA. TRBV21-1 is noted as a pseudogene. The CDR3 totals 20 residues. CDR3 protein: CASSKKPRGYPDRVVDEQFF. CDR3 DNA sequence: TGTGCCAGCAGCAAAAAACCCCGGGGTTACCCGGACAGGGTCGTGGATGAGCAGTTCTTC.

The chain carries TRBV28 and TRBJ1-6, with TRBD1 matching 7 bases. V gave up 10 bases and J gave up 8 bases; unmatched junction bases: 8. Germline V gives CDR1 MDHEN, CDR2 SYDVKM. The CDR3 is 13 residues long. CDR3 protein: CAISDRADSPLHF. CDR3 coding DNA: TGTGCCATATCAGACAGGGCGGATTCACCCCTCCACTTT.

V is TRBV2 and J is TRBJ2-3, with D uncertain. Per the germline V gene, CDR1 is SNHLY and CDR2 is FYNNEI. V was shortened by 8 bases and J by 8 bases, with 11 bases between the two germline ends. This CDR3 region has 11 residues. The CDR3 region is CASHSSGTQYF. The DNA for the CDR3 is TGTGCCAGCCACAGCAGTGGTACGCAGTATTTT.

CDR3 in DNA: TGTGCCAGCAGCTTAGAAGGGGGCTACAGAAGGGTCGATCAGCCCCAGCATTTT. This translates into CASSLEGGYRRVDQPQHF. The chain links TRBV7-6 to TRBJ1-5; TRBD1 matches at 7 bases. Germline-derived CDR1 and CDR2 are SGHVS and FNYEAQ. The CDR3 is made up of 18 amino acids. V trimming: 1 base; J trimming: 5 bases; junction bases outside the gene matches: 14.

This chain links TRBV3-1 (or the pseudogene TRBV3-2) with TRBJ1-4, with D possibly matching TRBD1 (5 bases). This CDR3 comprises 16 residues. Germline V gene data show CDR1 as LGHDT and CDR2 as YNNKEL (reference sequence). Deletions cut 4 bases from V and 8 bases from J, with 20 bases between. The CDR3 DNA reads TGTGCCAGCAGCCCCAACTGCGCAGGGTGTGCCGAAAAACTGTTTTTT. Its translation: CASSPNCAGCAEKLFF.

The chain is built from TRBV7-2 and TRBJ1-4; possibly TRBD1 for D (5 bases). V was clipped by 4 bases and J by 1 base, with 13 bases between them. The CDR3 runs to 16 residues. Germline V gives CDR1 SGHTA, CDR2 FQGNSA. CDR3 DNA: TGTGCCAGCAGCTCCGATGGGGGTAAAACTAATGAAAAACTGTTTTTT. Translated, it gives CASSSDGGKTNEKLFF.